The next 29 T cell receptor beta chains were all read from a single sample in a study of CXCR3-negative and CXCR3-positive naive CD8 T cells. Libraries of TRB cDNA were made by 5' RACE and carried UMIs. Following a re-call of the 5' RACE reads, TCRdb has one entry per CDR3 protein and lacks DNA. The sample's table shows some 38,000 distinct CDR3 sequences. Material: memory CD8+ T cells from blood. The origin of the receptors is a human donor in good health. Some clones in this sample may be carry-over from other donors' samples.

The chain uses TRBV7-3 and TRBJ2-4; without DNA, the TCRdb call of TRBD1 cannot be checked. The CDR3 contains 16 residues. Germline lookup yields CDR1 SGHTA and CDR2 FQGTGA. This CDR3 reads CASSTPRTLAKNIQYF.

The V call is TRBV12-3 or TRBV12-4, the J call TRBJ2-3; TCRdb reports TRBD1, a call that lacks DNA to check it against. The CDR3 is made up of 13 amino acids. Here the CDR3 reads CASSTGSHLAQYF.

The CDR3 sequence is CASSLLVSGYYNEQFF. The rearrangement uses TRBV7-9 and TRBJ2-1; TCRdb outputs TRBD2, but without DNA this stays unchecked. The CDR3 covers 16 residues. The germline V gene encodes CDR1 SEHNR and CDR2 FQNEAQ (reference sequence).

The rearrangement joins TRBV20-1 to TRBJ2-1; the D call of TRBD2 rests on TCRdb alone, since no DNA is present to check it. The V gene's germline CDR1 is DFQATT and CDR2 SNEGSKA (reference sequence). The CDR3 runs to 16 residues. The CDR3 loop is CSARDIRTSGDNEQFF.

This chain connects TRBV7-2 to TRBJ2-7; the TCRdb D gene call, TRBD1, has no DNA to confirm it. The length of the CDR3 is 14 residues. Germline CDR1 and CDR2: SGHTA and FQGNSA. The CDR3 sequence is CAIPGGTDFYEQYF.

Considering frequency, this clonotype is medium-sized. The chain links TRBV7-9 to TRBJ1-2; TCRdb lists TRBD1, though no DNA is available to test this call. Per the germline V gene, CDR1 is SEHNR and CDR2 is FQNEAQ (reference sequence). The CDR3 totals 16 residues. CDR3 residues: CASSPGTGGALLGYTF.

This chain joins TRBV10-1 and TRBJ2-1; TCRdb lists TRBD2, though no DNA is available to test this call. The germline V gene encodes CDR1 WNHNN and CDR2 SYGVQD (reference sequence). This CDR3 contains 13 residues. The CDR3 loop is CASSITSFDEQFF.

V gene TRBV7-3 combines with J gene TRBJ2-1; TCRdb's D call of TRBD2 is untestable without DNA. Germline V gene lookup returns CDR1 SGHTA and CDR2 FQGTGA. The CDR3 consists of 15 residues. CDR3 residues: CASSSTSGDYNEQFF.

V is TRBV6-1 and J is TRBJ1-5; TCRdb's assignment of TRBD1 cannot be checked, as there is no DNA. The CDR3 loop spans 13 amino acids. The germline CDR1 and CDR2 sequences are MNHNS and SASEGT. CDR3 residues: CASTREANQPQHF.

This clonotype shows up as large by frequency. This CDR3 reads CASTSSGGADEQYF. The chain recombines TRBV19 with TRBJ2-7; the TCRdb D gene call, TRBD2, has no DNA to confirm it. There are 14 residues in the CDR3. The V gene's germline CDR1 is LNHDA and CDR2 SQIVND (reference sequence).

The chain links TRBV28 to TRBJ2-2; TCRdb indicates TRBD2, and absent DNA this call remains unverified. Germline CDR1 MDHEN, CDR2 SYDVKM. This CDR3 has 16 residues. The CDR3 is CASSLAVNQDTGELFF.

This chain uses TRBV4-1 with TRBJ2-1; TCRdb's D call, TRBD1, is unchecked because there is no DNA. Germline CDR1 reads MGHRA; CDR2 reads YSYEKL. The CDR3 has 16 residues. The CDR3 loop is CASSQDPGTGGNEQFF.

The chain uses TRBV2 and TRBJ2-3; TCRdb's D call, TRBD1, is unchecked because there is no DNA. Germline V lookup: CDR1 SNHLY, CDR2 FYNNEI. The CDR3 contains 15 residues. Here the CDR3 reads CASRNRVIRTDTQYF.

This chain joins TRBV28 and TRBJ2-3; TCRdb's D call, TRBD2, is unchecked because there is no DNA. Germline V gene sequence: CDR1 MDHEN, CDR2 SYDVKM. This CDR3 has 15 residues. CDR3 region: CASSTWSGGEDTQYF. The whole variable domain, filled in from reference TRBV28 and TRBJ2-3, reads DVKVTQSSRYLVKRTGEKVFLECVQDMDHENMFWYRQDPGLGLRLIYFSYDVKMKEKGDIPEGYSVSREKKERFSLILESASTNQTSMYLCASSTWSGGEDTQYFGPGTRLTVL.

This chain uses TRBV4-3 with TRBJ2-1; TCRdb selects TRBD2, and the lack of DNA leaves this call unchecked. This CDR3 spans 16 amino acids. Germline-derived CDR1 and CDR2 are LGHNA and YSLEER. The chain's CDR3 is CASSQDGSGGYNEQFF.

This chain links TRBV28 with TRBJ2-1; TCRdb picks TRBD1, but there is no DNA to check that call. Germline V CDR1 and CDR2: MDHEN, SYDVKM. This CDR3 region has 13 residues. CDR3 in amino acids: CASSLSTDNEQFF. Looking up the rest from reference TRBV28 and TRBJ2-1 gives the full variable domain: DVKVTQSSRYLVKRTGEKVFLECVQDMDHENMFWYRQDPGLGLRLIYFSYDVKMKEKGDIPEGYSVSREKKERFSLILESASTNQTSMYLCASSLSTDNEQFFGPGTRLTVL.

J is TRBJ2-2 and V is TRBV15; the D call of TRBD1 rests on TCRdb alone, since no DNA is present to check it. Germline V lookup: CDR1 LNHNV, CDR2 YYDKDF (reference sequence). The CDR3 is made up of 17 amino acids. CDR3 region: CATSRRVTGGLTGELFF.

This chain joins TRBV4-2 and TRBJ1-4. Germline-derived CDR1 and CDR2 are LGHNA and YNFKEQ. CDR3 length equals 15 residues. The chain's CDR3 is CASSRFYRENEKLFF.

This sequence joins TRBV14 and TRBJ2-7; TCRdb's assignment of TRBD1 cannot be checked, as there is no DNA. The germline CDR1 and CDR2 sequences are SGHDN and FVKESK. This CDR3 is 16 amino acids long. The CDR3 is CASSQLGTESSYEQYF.

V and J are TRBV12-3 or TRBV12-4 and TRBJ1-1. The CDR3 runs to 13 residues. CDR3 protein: CASSLARITEAFF.

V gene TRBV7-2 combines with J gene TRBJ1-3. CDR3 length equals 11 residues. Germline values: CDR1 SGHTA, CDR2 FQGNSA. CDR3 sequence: CASTLGNTIYF.

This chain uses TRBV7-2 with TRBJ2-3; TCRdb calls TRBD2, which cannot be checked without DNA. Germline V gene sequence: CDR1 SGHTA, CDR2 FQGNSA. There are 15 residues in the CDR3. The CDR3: CASSPETSGGDTQYF. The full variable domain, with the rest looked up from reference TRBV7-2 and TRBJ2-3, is GAGVSQSPSNKVTEKGKDVELRCDPISGHTALYWYRQSLGQGLEFLIYFQGNSAPDKSGLPSDRFSAERTGGSVSTLTIQRTQQEDSAVYLCASSPETSGGDTQYFGPGTRLTVL.

CDR3 amino acids: CASSSGIGGGAADTQYF. The genes are TRBV25-1 and TRBJ2-3; lacking DNA, the TRBD2 call made by TCRdb goes unchecked. CDR1 is MGHDK and CDR2 is SYGVNS in the germline V gene. CDR3 length equals 17 residues.

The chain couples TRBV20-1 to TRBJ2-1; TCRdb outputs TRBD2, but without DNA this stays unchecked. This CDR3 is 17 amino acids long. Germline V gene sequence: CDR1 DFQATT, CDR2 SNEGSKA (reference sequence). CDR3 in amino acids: CSARASGTSGGADEQFF.

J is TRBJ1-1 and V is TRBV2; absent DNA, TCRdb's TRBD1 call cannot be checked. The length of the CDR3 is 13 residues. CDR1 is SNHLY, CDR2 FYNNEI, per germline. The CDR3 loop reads CAIPGQVLAEAFF.

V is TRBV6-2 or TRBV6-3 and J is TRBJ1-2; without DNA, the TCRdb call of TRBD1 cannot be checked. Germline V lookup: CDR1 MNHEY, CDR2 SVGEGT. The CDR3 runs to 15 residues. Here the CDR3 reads CASSKGEDSSYGYTF.

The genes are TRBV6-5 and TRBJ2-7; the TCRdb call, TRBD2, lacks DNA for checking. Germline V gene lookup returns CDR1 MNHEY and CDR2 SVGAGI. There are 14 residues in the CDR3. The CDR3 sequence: CASSYGGRASEQYF.

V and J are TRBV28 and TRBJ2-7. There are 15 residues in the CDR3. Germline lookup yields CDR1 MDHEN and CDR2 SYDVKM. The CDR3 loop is CASSLSLADPYEQYF.

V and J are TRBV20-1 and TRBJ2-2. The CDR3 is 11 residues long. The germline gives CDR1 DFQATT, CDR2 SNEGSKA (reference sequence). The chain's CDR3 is CSAYRTGELFF.